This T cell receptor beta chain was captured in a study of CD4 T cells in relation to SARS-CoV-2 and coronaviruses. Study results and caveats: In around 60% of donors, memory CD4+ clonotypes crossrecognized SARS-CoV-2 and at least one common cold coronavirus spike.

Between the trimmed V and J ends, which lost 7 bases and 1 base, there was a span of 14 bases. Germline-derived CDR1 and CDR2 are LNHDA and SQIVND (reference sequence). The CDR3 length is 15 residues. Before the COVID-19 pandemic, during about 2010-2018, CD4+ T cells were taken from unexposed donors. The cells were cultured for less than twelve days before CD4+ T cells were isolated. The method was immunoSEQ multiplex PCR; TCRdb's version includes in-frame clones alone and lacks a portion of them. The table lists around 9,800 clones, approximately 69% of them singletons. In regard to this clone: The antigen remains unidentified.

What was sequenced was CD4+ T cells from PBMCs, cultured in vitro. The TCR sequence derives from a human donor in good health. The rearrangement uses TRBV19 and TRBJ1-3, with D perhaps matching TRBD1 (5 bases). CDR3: CASKARDGSGNTIYF. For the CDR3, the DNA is TGTGCCAGTAAAGCCCGGGACGGATCTGGAAACACCATATATTTT.